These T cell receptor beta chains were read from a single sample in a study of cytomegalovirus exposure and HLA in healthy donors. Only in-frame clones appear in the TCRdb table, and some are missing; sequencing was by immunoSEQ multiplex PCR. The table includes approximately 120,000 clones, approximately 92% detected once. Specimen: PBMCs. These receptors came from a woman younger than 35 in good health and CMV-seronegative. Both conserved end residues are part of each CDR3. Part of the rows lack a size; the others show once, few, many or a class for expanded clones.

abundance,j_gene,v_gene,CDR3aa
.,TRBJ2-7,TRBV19,CASSGQGYEQYF
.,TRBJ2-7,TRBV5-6,CASSLDRQGRGAYEQYF
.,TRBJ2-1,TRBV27,CASSLYLFEEQFF
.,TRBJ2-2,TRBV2,CASSAMGLNTGELFF
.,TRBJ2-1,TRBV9,CASSLQLAGAYNEQFF
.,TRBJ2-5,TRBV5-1,CASSLVTQETQYF
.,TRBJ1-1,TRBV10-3,CAISELGGPRGEAFF
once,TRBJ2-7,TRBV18,CASSPGGQGYEQYF
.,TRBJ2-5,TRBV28,CASSSSRGGQETQYF
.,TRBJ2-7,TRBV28,CASSTRQGAHLYEQYF
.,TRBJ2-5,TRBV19,CASTYGQGAGETQYF
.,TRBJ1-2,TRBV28,CASSPGTGANYGYTF
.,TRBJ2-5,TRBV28,CASSDRSGGETQYF
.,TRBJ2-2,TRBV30,CAWQGQNTGELFF
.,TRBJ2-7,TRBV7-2,CASSFGQADEQYF
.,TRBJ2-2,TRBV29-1,CSVRQGAITGELFF
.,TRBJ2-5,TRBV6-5,CASSPGLETGAQYF
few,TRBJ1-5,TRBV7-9,CASSVGHWDKLNQPQHF
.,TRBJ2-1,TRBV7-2,CASSLDSGTSGTQFF
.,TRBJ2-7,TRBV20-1,CSAITGYEQYF
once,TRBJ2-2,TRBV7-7,CASSLSGVSNTGELFF
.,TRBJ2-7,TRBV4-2,CASSRPPYEQYF
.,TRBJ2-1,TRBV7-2,CASSFTTSSSLSYNEQFF
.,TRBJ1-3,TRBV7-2,CASSLVVRVGGGNTIYF
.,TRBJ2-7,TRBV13,CASSLPGHSYEQYF
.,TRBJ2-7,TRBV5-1,CASSLGTEYEQYF
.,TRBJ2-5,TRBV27,CASSPPGGETQYF
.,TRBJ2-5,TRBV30,CACGTGRARETQYF
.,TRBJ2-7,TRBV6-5,CASSYSSEGSYEQYF
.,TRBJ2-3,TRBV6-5,CASSYSGTNTDTQYF
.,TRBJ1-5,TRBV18,CASSPMDRGYPYSNQPQHF
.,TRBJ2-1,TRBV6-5,CASRGLASYNEQFF
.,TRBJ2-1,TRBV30,CAWRGLLSSYNEQFF
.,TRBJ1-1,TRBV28,CASSTTGQGLWAEAFF
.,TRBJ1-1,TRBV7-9,CASTQGDFLPVLNTEAFF
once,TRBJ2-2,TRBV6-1,CASSPPGTAPGELFF
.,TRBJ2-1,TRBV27,CASSLLADFGNEQFF
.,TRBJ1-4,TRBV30,CAWSAGQSVEKLFF
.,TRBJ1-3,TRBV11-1,CASPREGTIYF
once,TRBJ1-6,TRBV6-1,CASRDPGAGYSPLHF